One and the same sample provided the 15 T cell receptor beta chains below, sequenced in a study of T cells after yellow fever vaccination (dated by TCRdb to the late 2010s). Libraries were prepared through 5' RACE. Sequenced using an Illumina HiSeq 2500. TCRdb trimmed public reads at Q25 via fastp, called clones via MiXCR and kept in-frame beta chains. Rows are unified per CDR3 protein, each entry keeping the most common DNA and genes. The sample profile shows over 120,000 distinct CDR3 sequences; 6.6% of them were found once. Under 0.7% of the sample is held by the ten biggest clonotypes. The meaning of the sample's treatment or condition label: live attenuated yellow fever vaccine strain. The specimen comprised CD4+ T cells sorted from PBMCs, sampled 10 days after the yellow fever booster vaccination. The receptors stem from a man aged 25 to 40 who received the YFV17D yellow fever vaccine.

V gene TRBV12-3 or TRBV12-4 combines with J gene TRBJ2-1; no clear D. CDR3 size: 13 residues. V shed 6 bases and J shed 4 bases, with 10 bases lying between them. The CDR3 spells CASRPQVYNEQFF. CDR3 in DNA: TGTGCCAGCAGGCCCCAGGTTTACAATGAGCAGTTCTTC.

This clonotype was found a few times. V usage is TRBV20-1 and J usage is TRBJ1-5; possible D gene TRBD1, 6 bases. The CDR3 length is 16 residues. Germline values: CDR1 DFQATT, CDR2 SNEGSKA (reference sequence). V shed 3 bases and J shed 2 bases, with 17 bases lying between them. CDR3 sequence (DNA): TGCAGTGCTAGTCGGGGGGGGGCCCTTGGCAATCAGCCCCAGCATTTT. This gives the protein CSASRGGALGNQPQHF.

This clonotype was counted many times. The chain couples TRBV20-1 to TRBJ1-6; no firm D call. Trimming removed 3 bases at V and 0 bases at J, with 9 bases between. Germline CDR1 is DFQATT and CDR2 is SNEGSKA (reference sequence). This CDR3 has 15 amino acids. As DNA, the CDR3 is TGCAGTGCTAGTGTGGGGAGCTCCTATAATTCACCCCTCCACTTT. As protein: CSASVGSSYNSPLHF.

This clonotype was seen many times. The chain combines TRBV9 with TRBJ2-3; D uncertain. Germline V gene data show CDR1 as SGDLS and CDR2 as YYNGEE. The V end lost 0 bases, the J end lost 2 bases, and 31 bases lay between the germline ends. The length of the CDR3 is 22 residues. The CDR3: CASSVGPVPLYAQNTDTDTQYF. CDR3 in DNA: TGTGCCAGCAGCGTAGGCCCTGTGCCTCTTTATGCACAGAATACTGACACAGATACGCAGTATTTT.

This clonotype has ten or more counts. V is TRBV12-3 or TRBV12-4 and J is TRBJ2-1; 11 bases match TRBD2. V trimming: 6 bases; J trimming: 9 bases; junction bases outside the gene matches: 7. CDR3 length equals 14 residues. CDR3: CASRYSGRASEQFF. Written as DNA, the CDR3 is TGTGCCAGCAGATATAGCGGGAGGGCTAGTGAGCAGTTCTTC.

This clonotype was found many times. This chain joins TRBV7-2 and TRBJ2-7; 13 positions agree with TRBD2. Germline CDR1 reads SGHTA; CDR2 reads FQGNSA. Losses at the gene ends were 5 bases for V and 7 bases for J; bases not matched to a gene: 8. The CDR3 loop spans 15 amino acids. The CDR3 DNA sequence: TGTGCCAGCAGCAACTTTGGACTAGCGGGAGTAGAGCAGTACTTC. Translated: CASSNFGLAGVEQYF.

This clonotype was picked up many times. This chain joins TRBV4-3 and TRBJ2-2; D may be TRBD1 (6 bases). V dropped 3 bases and J dropped 5 bases, with 13 bases sitting between them. There are 15 residues in the CDR3. Germline values: CDR1 LGHNA, CDR2 YSLEER. Here the CDR3 DNA reads TGCGCCAGCAGCCAGCTGCCCCAGGGGACCGGGGAGCTGTTTTTT. Encoded protein: CASSQLPQGTGELFF.

This clonotype showed up many times. The chain recombines TRBV6-1 with TRBJ2-2; 7 bases are a match to TRBD2. Germline CDR1 is MNHNS and CDR2 is SASEGT. V dropped 6 bases and J dropped 4; count of bases not matched to a gene: 5. CDR3 length: 14 amino acids. The CDR3 DNA reads as TGTGCCAGCAGAACGACTAGCACCACCGGGGAGCTGTTTTTT. Amino acid sequence: CASRTTSTTGELFF.

This clonotype was counted ten times or more. The V gene is TRBV27, the J gene TRBJ1-2; D is undetermined. This CDR3 is built from 13 residues. The V gene's germline CDR1 is MNHEY and CDR2 SMNVEV (reference sequence). V lost 3 bases to trimming and J lost 0 bases, with 5 bases between them. The CDR3 loop is CASSFQANYGYTF. DNA for the CDR3: TGTGCCAGCAGTTTTCAAGCTAACTATGGCTACACCTTC.

There are many counts of this clonotype. The V and J genes are TRBV20-1 and TRBJ2-5; D is unclear. Between the trimmed V and J ends, which lost 3 bases and 2 bases, there was a span of 10 bases. Germline-derived CDR1 and CDR2 are DFQATT and SNEGSKA (reference sequence). The CDR3 loop spans 13 amino acids. CDR3 nucleotide sequence: TGCAGTGCTAGTGAGACTCCACAAGAGACCCAGTACTTC. Protein sequence: CSASETPQETQYF.

On this clonotype: A much larger clone is a single base away; this may be a read error. This chain connects TRBV15 to TRBJ2-5; D tentatively reads TRBD1 or TRBD2 (6 bases each). The CDR3 is 15 residues long. Germline lookup yields CDR1 LNHNV and CDR2 YYDKDF (reference sequence). The CDR3 DNA reads as TGTGCCACCAGCAGACCCTACGGGGGCCAAGAGGCCCAGTACTTC. It codes for CATSRPYGGQEAQYF.

This clonotype was observed at least ten times. The J gene is TRBJ1-1, the V gene TRBV12-3 or TRBV12-4; D is unclear. CDR3 length equals 15 residues. Trimming removed 3 bases at V and 0 bases at J, with 11 bases between. As DNA, the CDR3 is TGTGCCAGCAGTTTTTACGGGGATCTGAACACTGAAGCTTTCTTT. Protein sequence: CASSFYGDLNTEAFF.

At least ten counts were recorded for this clonotype. V usage is TRBV7-9 and J usage is TRBJ2-1; possibly TRBD2 for D (5 bases). CDR1 and CDR2 from the germline V gene are SEHNR and FQNEAQ (reference sequence). Trimming left V 1 base short and J 6 bases short, with 13 bases between. This CDR3 region has 15 residues. This CDR3 is CASSLGTGFRNEQFF. The CDR3 nucleotides read TGTGCCAGCAGCTTAGGTACGGGATTTCGCAATGAGCAGTTCTTC. The full variable domain, in which reference TRBV7-9 and TRBJ2-1 provide the parts outside the CDR3, is DTGVSQNPRHKITKRGQNVTFRCDPISEHNRLYWYRQTLGQGPEFLTYFQNEAQLEKSRLLSDRFSAERPKGSFSTLEIQRTEQGDSAMYLCASSLGTGFRNEQFFGPGTRLTVL.

This clonotype appeared many times. The chain employs TRBV6-5 and TRBJ2-3, with D perhaps matching TRBD2 (6 bases). Germline-derived CDR1 and CDR2 are MNHEY and SVGAGI. V was clipped by 0 bases and J by 4 bases, with 8 bases between them. The CDR3 contains 14 residues. CDR3 nucleotides: TGTGCCAGCAGTTACTCGGGACTGTCAGATACGCAGTATTTT. It translates to CASSYSGLSDTQYF.

This clonotype was detected ten times or more. The chain uses TRBV6-2 or TRBV6-3 and TRBJ2-2; D gene unclear. The germline gives CDR1 MNHEY, CDR2 SVGEGT. The CDR3 totals 13 residues. Trimming left V 6 bases short and J 0 bases short, with 5 bases between. The CDR3 is CASRLTNTGELFF. CDR3 DNA sequence: TGTGCCAGCAGACTCACGAACACCGGGGAGCTGTTTTTT.